The sequence of this T cell receptor (beta chain) was determined in a study of cytomegalovirus exposure and HLA in healthy donors (TCRdb year 2017). Context from the whole study: In an earlier analysis of some 610 of the donors, about 260 Gb of sequence data and 117 million unique TCR beta sequences from 180 million or so T cells were reported. Around 320 gigabases of sequencing data and around 87 million unique TCR sequences were included in an early release covering around 650 HLA-typed donors. The genetic ancestry cluster associated with self-reported Caucasian donors included roughly 84% of the approximately 410 genotyped donors. The study aimed to test whether signatures of past pathogen exposure could be identified by cataloging public T cell receptors. The T cell repertoires of under 750 subjects were profiled by immunosequencing and related to cytomegalovirus serostatus. In addition to the first cohort of 666 subjects, a separate validation cohort of approximately 110 different subjects was used. To predict cytomegalovirus infection status, the study combined high-throughput TCR immunosequencing, statistical association of individual TCRs with disease status, and machine learning. A later analysis re-analyzed previously published TCR beta repertoires from 550 to 700 donors and added high-resolution HLA genotyping to study TCR occurrence patterns. In the later analysis, no new phenotypic data were used to find candidate immune exposures; instead, reliance was placed on TCR beta sequences and their occurrence across donors. An earlier analysis of nearly 600 of the donors applied high-throughput TCR beta sequencing to assess whether each TCR beta V gene segment acted as functional or pseudogenic. Donor age, sex, ethnicity and CMV serostatus were collected together with the repertoire data. In a later genetic analysis, genome-wide SNP genotypes for about 55% of the roughly 700 donors were used, and that subset was treated as a discovery cohort. All discovery cohort repertoires had been generated on a single sequencing platform. Both class I and class II loci were covered by HLA typing, at four-digit resolution. The number of typed donors differed by locus: about 620-630 for A, B, C, DRB1 and DQB1; 500 to 550 for DQA1; over 600 for DPA1; and 450 to 480 for DPB1. Roughly 5 DR-DQ haplotypes were treated as single units for association and clustering because of strong linkage in the cohort. Among some 400 genotyped donors of the cohort, an average of around 250,000 unique TCR beta nucleotide sequences was sequenced per donor, of which 15% to 20% were non-productive.

What the study reported, not specific to this receptor: Cytomegalovirus status was reported to be diagnosed by the classifier with high specificity and sensitivity in both the original and validation cohorts. The earlier analysis of 587 of the donors excluded 15 to 20 rarely observed V segments, including chromosome 9 orphons, because counts were too low. Most TCR sequences were observed very rarely across donors, whereas some public TCRs were present in many individuals. In a later analysis, HLA-associated TCR beta chains showed more clonal expansion and lower generation probabilities than non-associated chains that were equally common. Because HLA typing was unavailable for some donors at each locus, only the typed subset was used in association tests. In a later analysis, several top co-occurrence clusters were reported to appear linked to parvovirus B19, influenza, CMV and Epstein-Barr virus. The only immune exposure information available for the cohort was CMV serostatus. The study gave a list of roughly 150 TCR beta chains associated with cytomegalovirus. In a later genetic analysis, a missense DCLRE1C variant was associated with V-gene and J-gene trimming of TCR beta chains, and the association was replicated in an independent cohort. In a later analysis, over 15,000 TCR beta sequences were associated with specific HLA alleles at a false discovery rate of 0.05. Correlated functional status among segregating V segments might be attributable to linkage disequilibrium, but an unknown experimental factor could not be ruled out. The authors suggested that the approach could potentially be generalized to other disease states and immunological phenotypes. This cohort had only TCR beta chains sequenced, and the lack of alpha or paired-chain data limited which features could be detected. According to a later genetic analysis, donors in an Asian-associated ancestry cluster had fewer N-insertions in productive TCRs than the approximately 650-donor mean. A further reported finding was that TCR beta sequences accurately predicted the HLA-A and HLA-B alleles for most subjects in the first cohort. When HLA alleles, especially DR and DQ, strongly co-occurred, TCR associations were difficult to assign to individual alleles. According to a later analysis, TCR association rates differed among HLA loci, with DRB1 alleles showing the most associated TCRs and HLA-C alleles showing the fewest. According to a later analysis, most CMV-associated TCR beta chains appeared to be HLA-restricted, and the HLA associations seemed to be driven largely by CMV exposure. In vitro tests confirmed that a few of the cytomegalovirus-associated TCR beta chains recognize cytomegalovirus antigens. In an earlier analysis of 587 of the donors, most TCR beta V segments were observed in productive rearrangements about 87% or about 30% of the time, broadly matching IMGT annotations. Presence/absence analyses assumed roughly uniform sequencing depth across donors, an assumption that may not hold. A cluster of highly shared sequence variants was judged likely to be a technical artifact of the sequencing pipeline.

Remarks on this clone: Its antigen remains unidentified. Per-nucleotide qualities are absent, and no much larger clonotype sits a single base away.

The method was the immunoSEQ multiplex PCR assay. For the multiplex PCR, a mixture combining 60 forward primers for TCR Vbeta segments and 13 reverse primers for TCR Jbeta segments was used. The CDR3 region of rearranged TCR beta genes was amplified from genomic DNA by a multiplex PCR assay. The amplified TCR beta libraries were sequenced on the Illumina HiSeq System as 87-base-pair reads. The original methods were these. A later analysis tallied around 82 million unique TCR beta chains across the 600 to 700 repertoires, and about 10 million of those chains were shared by two or more donors. To remove PCR and sequencing errors, raw reads were error-corrected and collapsed into unique sequences using a nearest-neighbor algorithm that merged closely related sequences. CDR3 sequences were aligned to IMGT reference sequences to assign V, D and J gene segments. For a sequence to be retained, at least a six-nucleotide match to both a V gene segment and a J gene segment was required. A rearrangement was called productive if the CDR3 had no stop codons and remained in frame with V and J, and every other rearrangement was called non-productive. Following IMGT convention, CDR3 was defined as the stretch from the second conserved V-encoded cysteine up to the conserved J-encoded phenylalanine. In an earlier analysis of around 600 of the donors, sequences lacking an unambiguous match to a single V gene segment were excluded. In an earlier analysis of some 590 of the donors, a V segment was called functional when productive rearrangements were above 56.7%, and segregating when the standard deviation between donors exceeded 5%. A statistical classification framework was built to diagnose cytomegalovirus status from the catalog of TCR beta chain sequences. In a later analysis, TCR nucleotide sequences were compared against IMGT/GENE-DB human TR gene sequences so that V and J genes could be assigned. In a later analysis, CDR3 sequences and most-parsimonious VDJ recombination scenarios were assigned using the TCRdist pipeline. A later analysis defined each TCR beta chain by its CDR3 amino acid sequence plus V-gene family, and excluded reads lacking a unique V-gene family. To address suspected cross-contamination and a sequencing artifact, a later analysis removed 592 highly shared, low-generation-probability nucleotide sequences. In a later analysis, a clonal expansion index for each public chain was calculated from normalized within-repertoire ranks of inferred template counts. In a later analysis, generation probabilities were computed using a VDJ recombination model fitted to out-of-frame rearrangements, and the results were checked against IGoR. In a later analysis, hypergeometric tests were used to score TCR-TCR, TCR-HLA and TCR-CMV co-occurrence, with a repertoire-size bias correction applied to TCR pairs. A later analysis estimated false discovery rates by permuting HLA or CMV assignments 20 times. In a later analysis, co-occurring TCRs were grouped using DBSCAN, and TCRdist sequence similarity was added for clustering within HLA-allele-positive subsets. For co-occurrence clustering, repertoires with fewer than 30,000 or more than 120,000 public chains were excluded, along with about five repertoires with anomalous nucleotide sharing. Sourced from immuneACCESS, this table was stored by TCRdb with only in-frame sequences that have V and J called. A share of the clones is absent; for the studies checked, an unresolved V gene accounts for under half, and the remainder has no known explanation. For V, J and clone size, that table is used; D and trimming come from the DNA. The sample records roughly 100,000 clones, around 61% of which are singletons. The leading ten clones occupy 2.5% to 4% of the sample.

The cohort consisted of hundreds of healthy bone marrow donors. Cohort members were all nominally healthy when sampled, although unrecorded immune exposures were likely present. The donor tested CMV seronegative, placing the donor among the 300 to 400 seronegative members of the cohort. A peripheral blood sample was provided by each donor, and peripheral blood mononuclear cells were used for TCR beta sequencing. The Qiagen DNeasy Blood Extraction Kit was used to extract genomic DNA from the blood cell samples. Sequenced: PBMCs. This TCR derives from a woman in her fifties or sixties in good health and CMV-seronegative.

The CDR3 reads as follows: CASSPRTGTALAYEQYF. The DNA sequence is TGTGCCAGCAGCCCGCGGACCGGGACAGCGCTTGCTTACGAGCAGTACTTC. The chain was built from TRBV7-9 and TRBJ2-7; the junction holds 7 bases that match TRBD1. The cysteine opens and the phenylalanine closes a CDR3 of 17 amino acids. Of the read, only the CDR3 DNA is kept; its 51 bases are in frame from base 1. CDR1 and CDR2 are drawn from the germline V gene (reference sequence): SEHNR, FQNEAQ. V ends up 5 bases short and J 4 bases short, with an unmatched junction base count of 17.